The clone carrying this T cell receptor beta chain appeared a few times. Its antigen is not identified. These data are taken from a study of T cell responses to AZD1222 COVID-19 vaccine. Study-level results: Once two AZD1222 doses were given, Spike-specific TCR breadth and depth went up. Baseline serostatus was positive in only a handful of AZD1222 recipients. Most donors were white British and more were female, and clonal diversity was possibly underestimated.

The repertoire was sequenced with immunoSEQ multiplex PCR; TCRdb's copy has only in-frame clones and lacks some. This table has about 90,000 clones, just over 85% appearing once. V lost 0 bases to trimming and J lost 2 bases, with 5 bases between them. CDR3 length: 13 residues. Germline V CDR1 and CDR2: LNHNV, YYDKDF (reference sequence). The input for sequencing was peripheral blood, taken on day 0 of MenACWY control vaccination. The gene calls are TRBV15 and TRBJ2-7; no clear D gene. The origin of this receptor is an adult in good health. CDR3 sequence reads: CATSRDLTYEQYF. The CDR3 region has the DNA TGTGCCACCAGCAGAGACCTGACCTACGAGCAGTACTTC.